This T cell receptor (beta chain) is from a study of blood T cells in healthy people across ages. CDR3 length: 14 amino acids. The germline V gene encodes CDR1 SQVTM and CDR2 ANQGSEA. The ends were cut back, 8 bases at V and 7 bases at J, with 24 bases in the middle. Primers used in a second PCR of roughly 6 to 11 cycles were a sample-barcoded 5' primer and a J-beta primer mix. MiXCR was run by TCRdb on the 5' RACE reads, yielding one entry per CDR3 protein. This table has about 400,000 distinct CDR3 sequences, roughly half appearing once. Study-level results: CMV status of donors was not determined, possibly confounding expanded clonotype changes.

With regard to this clonotype: What it binds is not known.

Isolation of PBMCs gave at least 7 million cells per sample. Material: blood. The receptor's source is a man aged 60 to 75 in good health. The chain recombines TRBV29-1 with TRBJ2-7; perhaps TRBD2 as D (7 bases). The CDR3 is CSFGGGGSYNEQYF. DNA of the CDR3: TGCAGCTTTGGAGGCGGGGGCTCCTACAATGAGCAGTACTTC.